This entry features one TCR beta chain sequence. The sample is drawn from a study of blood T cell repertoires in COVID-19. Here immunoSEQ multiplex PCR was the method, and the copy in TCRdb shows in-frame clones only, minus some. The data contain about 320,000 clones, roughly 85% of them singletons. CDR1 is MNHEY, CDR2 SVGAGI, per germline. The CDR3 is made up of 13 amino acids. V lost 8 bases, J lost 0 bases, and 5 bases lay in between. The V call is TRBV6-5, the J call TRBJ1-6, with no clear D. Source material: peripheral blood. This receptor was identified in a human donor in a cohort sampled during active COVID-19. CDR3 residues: CASGSSYNSPLHF. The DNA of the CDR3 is TGTGCCAGCGGCAGCTCCTATAATTCACCCCTCCACTTT.